The 14 T cell receptor beta chains given below trace back to one sample, sequenced in a study of blood T cell repertoires in COVID-19. The data were produced by immunoSEQ multiplex PCR, yet TCRdb's version contains in-frame clones alone and is incomplete. The sample holds tens of thousands of clones, about 88% seen once. The specimen was peripheral blood. All receptors derive from a man aged 55 to 69 with COVID-19, enrolled during active disease.

V usage is TRBV11-2 and J usage is TRBJ2-7, with D perhaps matching TRBD1 (6 bases). The CDR3 covers 15 residues. The germline CDR1 and CDR2 sequences are SGHAT and FQNNGV. Trimming pared 0 bases from V and 5 bases from J, leaving 14 bases between. CDR3 region: CASSLDPGQPHEQYF. For the CDR3, the DNA is TGTGCCAGCAGCTTAGATCCAGGACAGCCACACGAGCAGTACTTC.

This clone appeared a few times. V and J are TRBV7-3 and TRBJ2-2; TRBD1 agrees at 8 bases. Germline values: CDR1 SGHTA, CDR2 FQGTGA. V shed 5 bases, J shed 5 bases, and the junction held 7 bases outside the gene matches. This CDR3 has 15 amino acids. CDR3 sequence (DNA): TGTGCCAGCAGCCCAAGGACAGGGTCAACCGGGGAGCTGTTTTTT. Protein sequence: CASSPRTGSTGELFF.

The chain is built from TRBV6-5 and TRBJ1-1; no reliable D call. The CDR3 is made up of 15 amino acids. Germline lookup yields CDR1 MNHEY and CDR2 SVGAGI. The V gene lost 4 bases and the J gene lost 2 bases, with 14 bases spanning the gap. CDR3 sequence (DNA): TGTGCCAGCAGTTTCCGAAGTGGAGGAAACACTGAAGCTTTCTTT. This translates into CASSFRSGGNTEAFF.

The V call is TRBV4-2, the J call TRBJ1-2; D unclear. Looked up from germline, CDR1 is LGHNA and CDR2 is YNFKEQ. Trimming removed 1 base at V and 8 bases at J, with 14 bases between. This CDR3 has 14 amino acids. This CDR3 reads CASSQASEARGYTF. The CDR3 DNA follows: TGTGCCAGCAGCCAAGCTAGCGAGGCTAGGGGCTACACCTTC.

V is TRBV5-5 and J is TRBJ2-7, with 9 positions matching TRBD1. The germline V gene encodes CDR1 SGHKS and CDR2 YYEKEE (reference sequence). CDR3 length: 15 residues. J was trimmed by 2 bases and V by 4 bases; bases with no gene match: 7. The CDR3 protein is CASSATGTGPYEQYF. In DNA, the CDR3 is TGTGCCAGCAGCGCAACCGGGACAGGGCCCTACGAGCAGTACTTC.

The chain carries TRBV28 and TRBJ2-3; D remains unclear. This CDR3 contains 16 residues. Per the germline V gene, CDR1 is MDHEN and CDR2 is SYDVKM. Trimming took off 7 bases at V and 2 bases at J, with 19 bases between the two ends. CDR3 nucleotides: TGTGCCAGCACCTCCCCAGAGACTCCGACCACAGATACGCAGTATTTT. The encoded protein is CASTSPETPTTDTQYF.

The V call is TRBV7-9, the J call TRBJ1-6; D is uncertain. The V end lost 1 base, the J end lost 3 bases, and 16 bases lay between the germline ends. The CDR3 has 18 residues. Germline CDR1 is SEHNR and CDR2 is FQNEAQ (reference sequence). The CDR3 region has the DNA TGTGCCAGCAGCTTAGTCGGGAAGGAAGGGATCTATAATTCACCCCTCCACTTT. Its protein product is CASSLVGKEGIYNSPLHF.

V is TRBV28 and J is TRBJ1-1, with 9 bases matching TRBD1. Trimming removed 1 base from V and 4 bases from J; junction bases left unmatched: 10. Germline-derived CDR1 and CDR2 are MDHEN and SYDVKM. CDR3 length: 17 residues. DNA of the CDR3: TGTGCCAGCAGTTTATCCACCGGGACAGGGTTTGGCACTGAAGCTTTCTTT. It encodes CASSLSTGTGFGTEAFF.

The chain couples TRBV29-1 to TRBJ1-1, with a tentative D call TRBD1 (5 bases). Germline CDR1 and CDR2: SQVTM and ANQGSEA. The CDR3 extends over 12 amino acids. Trimming removed 7 bases from V and 5 bases from J, with 14 bases in between. This CDR3 is CSAKQGGTEAFF. DNA of the CDR3: TGCAGCGCGAAGCAGGGAGGGACTGAAGCTTTCTTT. Full variable domain (outside the CDR3, taken from reference TRBV29-1 and TRBJ1-1): SAVISQKPSRDICQRGTSLTIQCQVDSQVTMMFWYRQQPGQSLTLIATANQGSEATYESGFVIDKFPISRPNLTFSTLTVSNMSPEDSSIYLCSAKQGGTEAFFGQGTRLTVV.

J is TRBJ1-1 and V is TRBV3-1 (or the pseudogene TRBV3-2); D not certain. The germline V gene encodes CDR1 LGHDT and CDR2 YNNKEL (reference sequence). V was pared by 4 bases and J by 11 bases, with 14 bases between. CDR3 length: 12 amino acids. This CDR3 reads CASSRERGPAFF. In DNA, the CDR3 is TGTGCCAGCAGCCGGGAGAGAGGGCCGGCTTTCTTT.

V and J are TRBV28 and TRBJ1-2, with no clear D. The CDR3 length is 15 residues. V dropped 2 bases and J dropped 1 base, with 11 bases sitting between them. CDR1 is MDHEN and CDR2 is SYDVKM in the germline V gene. Written as DNA, the CDR3 is TGTGCCAGCAGTTTACCAGGCCGCAGTAACTATGGCTACACCTTC. Protein product: CASSLPGRSNYGYTF.

The rearrangement links TRBV24-1 to TRBJ1-5, with D possibly being TRBD1 (5 bases). The CDR3 loop spans 13 amino acids. From germline, CDR1 is KGHDR and CDR2 SFDVKD. Trimming took off 1 base at V and 15 bases at J, with 15 bases between the two ends. CDR3 region: CATSDFRRDSLHF. The CDR3 DNA sequence: TGTGCCACCAGTGATTTCCGCCGGGACTCTCTGCATTTT.

The chain combines TRBV6-6 with TRBJ2-7, with 11 nucleotides matching TRBD2. The CDR3 loop spans 15 amino acids. With 5 bases clipped from V and 6 bases from J, the junction kept 9 bases outside the gene matches. Germline CDR1 MNHNY, CDR2 SVGAGI (reference sequence). The CDR3 sequence is CASSREGLAGLEQYF. The CDR3 bases are TGTGCCAGCAGTAGGGAAGGACTAGCGGGTCTCGAGCAGTACTTC.

The chain recombines TRBV9 with TRBJ2-2, with a weak D call TRBD2 (6 bases). The V and J ends lost 4 bases and 4 bases respectively, with 11 bases between them. There are 14 residues in the CDR3. Per the germline V gene, CDR1 is SGDLS and CDR2 is YYNGEE. CDR3 region: CASSRGGGTGELFF. CDR3 coding DNA: TGTGCCAGCAGCCGTGGGGGAGGCACCGGGGAGCTGTTTTTT.